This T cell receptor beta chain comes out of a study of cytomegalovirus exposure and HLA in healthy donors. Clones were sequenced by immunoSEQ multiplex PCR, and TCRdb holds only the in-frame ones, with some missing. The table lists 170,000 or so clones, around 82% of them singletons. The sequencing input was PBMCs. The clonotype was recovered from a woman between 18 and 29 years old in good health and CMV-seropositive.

The CDR3 DNA reads as TGTGCCAGCAGCGATAGCCCAGGAGGTGGCTACACCTTC. This gives the protein CASSDSPGGGYTF. The chain couples TRBV14 to TRBJ1-2; no clear D gene. Trimming left V 5 bases short and J 7 bases short, with 14 bases between. The CDR3 length is 13 residues. Germline CDR1 is SGHDN and CDR2 is FVKESK.